The next 24 T cell receptor beta chains were all read from a single sample in a study of T cells in Graves' hyperthyroidism and ophthalmopathy. Using RNA transcripts as the source, TCR beta CDR3 regions were amplified. HTBI primers drove first-round RT-PCR of the TCR CDR3. TCRdb passed the multiplex PCR reads through MiXCR, listing each CDR3 protein once. Counted here are under 400,000 distinct CDR3 sequences, approximately 14% occurring once; the ten biggest clones make up roughly 19%. Sequenced input: blood. These receptors originate from a woman aged 60-75 years with Graves' ophthalmopathy.

This clonotype was detected only a few times. V is TRBV19 and J is TRBJ2-7, with 8 bases matching TRBD1. Germline V gene sequence: CDR1 LNHDA, CDR2 SQIVND (reference sequence). The V segment lost 3 bases and the J segment 3 bases; nucleotides outside the gene matches: 1. The CDR3 covers 13 residues. The CDR3 loop is CASSMGQDYEQYF. The DNA of the CDR3 is TGTGCCAGTAGTATGGGACAGGACTACGAGCAGTACTTC.

This clonotype was seen at least ten times. V gene TRBV2 combines with J gene TRBJ2-1, with D perhaps matching TRBD2 (6 bases). Germline loops: CDR1 SNHLY, CDR2 FYNNEI. The CDR3 loop spans 14 amino acids. Trimming removed 3 bases at V and 0 bases at J, with 6 bases between. In DNA form, the CDR3 reads TGTGCCAGCAGTGAGGGGGGCTCCTACAATGAGCAGTTCTTC. Its protein is CASSEGGSYNEQFF.

The chain couples TRBV5-8 to TRBJ1-6; 9 nucleotides align to TRBD1. With V trimmed by 4 bases and J by 9 bases, 14 bases remained unmatched. The CDR3 consists of 17 residues. Germline CDR1 and CDR2: SGHTS and YDEGEE. The CDR3 sequence is CASSPAYGQGSSSPLHF. Written as DNA, the CDR3 is TGTGCCAGCAGCCCGGCCTATGGACAGGGGAGTAGTTCACCCCTCCACTTT.

This clonotype was found many times. The rearrangement uses TRBV5-1 and TRBJ2-3; D remains ambiguous. Per germline, CDR1 SGHRS and CDR2 YFSETQ. The CDR3 length is 14 residues. The V end was cut by 3 bases, the J end by 1 base, with 9 bases between. The DNA for the CDR3 is TGCGCCAGCAGCTCGGCAGGAGGCACAGATACGCAGTATTTT. Protein: CASSSAGGTDTQYF.

The table lists this clonotype with many counts. The V and J genes are TRBV5-1 and TRBJ2-2; D assignment may be TRBD1 or TRBD2 (5 bases each). This CDR3 region has 16 residues. Deletions cut 7 bases from V and 0 bases from J, with 16 bases between. Germline-derived CDR1 and CDR2 are SGHRS and YFSETQ. The CDR3 DNA reads as TGCGCCAGCGGCCTTAGGTTGGGGGCGAACACCGGGGAGCTGTTTTTT. Amino acid sequence: CASGLRLGANTGELFF.

The CDR3 loop is CSAREARGTGNQPQHF. CDR3 coding DNA: TGCAGTGCTAGAGAGGCCCGGGGGACGGGCAATCAGCCCCAGCATTTT. The chain has TRBV20-1 and TRBJ1-5; possibly TRBD1 for D (5 bases). The CDR3 consists of 16 residues. The germline V and J ends were trimmed by 0 bases and 2 bases, with 14 bases remaining between them. Germline V lookup: CDR1 DFQATT, CDR2 SNEGSKA (reference sequence).

A few counts support this clonotype. CDR3 sequence: CASSRRAASGRPGETQYF. CDR3 in DNA: TGCGCCAGCAGCCGACGAGCGGCTAGCGGGAGGCCCGGGGAGACCCAGTACTTC. This sequence joins TRBV5-1 and TRBJ2-5; 11 bases are a match to TRBD2. Germline CDR1 SGHRS, CDR2 YFSETQ. The V segment lost 4 bases and the J segment 5 bases; nucleotides outside the gene matches: 16. CDR3 length equals 18 residues.

This clonotype was counted ten times or more. This chain connects TRBV27 to TRBJ2-1; D might be TRBD2 (6 bases). V was clipped by 5 bases and J by 6 bases, with 20 bases between them. The germline CDR1 and CDR2 sequences are MNHEY and SMNVEV (reference sequence). CDR3 size: 16 residues. CDR3 sequence: CASSPQSGLWGNEQFF. DNA for the CDR3: TGTGCCAGCAGTCCCCAAAGCGGGTTATGGGGCAATGAGCAGTTCTTC.

This clonotype was detected many times. This rearrangement joins TRBV3-1 to TRBJ2-1; weak D call: TRBD2 (5 bases). V was trimmed by 0 bases and J by 0 bases, leaving 12 bases between them. The V gene's germline CDR1 is LGHDT and CDR2 YNNKEL (reference sequence). The CDR3 totals 17 residues. The CDR3 nucleotides read TGTGCCAGCAGCCAAGAGGTAGCGCCTAGCTCCTACAATGAGCAGTTCTTC. The encoded protein is CASSQEVAPSSYNEQFF.

V usage is TRBV14 and J usage is TRBJ2-7, with D perhaps assigned TRBD1 or TRBD2 (6 bases each). Trimming removed 4 bases at V and 0 bases at J, with 13 bases between. CDR3 size: 15 residues. Germline V CDR1 and CDR2: SGHDN, FVKESK. CDR3 sequence (DNA): TGTGCCAGCAGCCCGCTAGGGGGGACCTCCTACGAGCAGTACTTC. This sequence encodes CASSPLGGTSYEQYF.

The sample holds a few counts of this clonotype. The chain employs TRBV19 and TRBJ2-5, with 10 bases that match TRBD2. There are 16 residues in the CDR3. The germline V gene has CDR1 LNHDA and CDR2 SQIVND (reference sequence). V shed 4 bases, J shed 2 bases, and the junction held 7 bases outside the gene matches. CDR3 loop: CASSTLAGGLQETQYF. CDR3 DNA: TGTGCCAGTAGTACCTTAGCGGGAGGCTTACAAGAGACCCAGTACTTC.

CDR3 protein: CASRTTGSGNQPQHF. The CDR3 region has the DNA TGTGCCAGTAGGACCACAGGGTCGGGCAATCAGCCCCAGCATTTT. J is TRBJ1-5 and V is TRBV19, with D tentatively TRBD1 (6 bases). The germline V and J ends were trimmed by 6 bases and 2 bases, with 14 bases remaining between them. CDR3 size: 15 residues. Germline V gene lookup returns CDR1 LNHDA and CDR2 SQIVND (reference sequence).

This chain links TRBV10-1 with TRBJ2-1; tentatively, D is TRBD1 or TRBD2 (6 bases each). The germline CDR1 and CDR2 sequences are WNHNN and SYGVQD (reference sequence). This CDR3 is built from 12 residues. Trimming pared 4 bases from V and 11 bases from J, leaving 12 bases between. Here the CDR3 reads CASSGGGGQQFF. In DNA, the CDR3 is TGCGCCAGCAGTGGAGGGGGAGGTCAGCAGTTCTTC.

This chain links TRBV12-3 or TRBV12-4 with TRBJ1-4; the D is unclear. The CDR3 contains 14 residues. V lost 4 bases to trimming and J lost 7 bases, with 13 bases between them. The CDR3, as DNA: TGTGCCAGCAGTTCCCCCCAGCTTCGTGAAAAACTGTTTTTT. Its translation is CASSSPQLREKLFF.

This clonotype occurred once. The chain couples TRBV10-3 to TRBJ2-7, with 12 bases matching TRBD2. J lost 7 bases, V lost 3 bases, and 7 bases had no gene match. The CDR3 spans 15 residues. CDR1 and CDR2 (germline): ENHRY, SYGVKD. CDR3 coding DNA: TGTGCCATCAGTGAACTAGCGGGAGGAAAGTGGGAGCAGTACTTC. Translating it yields CAISELAGGKWEQYF.

There are many counts of this clonotype. The V call is TRBV3-1, the J call TRBJ1-6; D remains unclear. CDR3 length: 14 residues. Trimming took 2 bases from V and 6 from J, leaving 8 bases between them. Per the germline V gene, CDR1 is LGHDT and CDR2 is YNNKEL (reference sequence). The CDR3: CASSQFQANSPLHF. The CDR3 region has the DNA TGTGCCAGCAGCCAATTCCAGGCTAATTCACCCCTCCACTTT.

Turning to this clonotype: The junction differs from germline at one of its ends, possibly a read error. The chain employs TRBV6-1 and TRBJ1-4; tentative D call: TRBD1 (5 bases). The CDR3 has 15 amino acids. Per germline, CDR1 MNHNS and CDR2 SASEGT. CDR3 DNA: TGTACCAGCAGGTCTGGGGGACCTGATAATGAAAAACTGTTTTTT. It specifies CTSRSGGPDNEKLFF.

This clonotype was seen ten or more times. The chain carries TRBV18 and TRBJ2-7; a possible D gene is TRBD2 (6 bases). CDR3 length: 14 amino acids. V was cut by 1 base and J by 7 bases, with 14 bases left in between. Germline loops: CDR1 KGHSH, CDR2 LQKENI. CDR3 coding DNA: TGTGCCAGCTCACCACTACAGGCCAGCGGGGAGCAGTACTTC. Residues: CASSPLQASGEQYF.

This clonotype was detected many times. V usage is TRBV12-3 or TRBV12-4 and J usage is TRBJ1-5; 10 nucleotides match TRBD1. V dropped 5 bases and J dropped 7; count of bases not matched to a gene: 8. The CDR3 has 15 amino acids. The DNA for the CDR3 is TGTGCCAGCAGTCCAGGGACAGGGGAGAACCAGCCCCAGCATTTT. Protein sequence: CASSPGTGENQPQHF.

This clonotype was seen repeatedly, ten times or more. The chain has TRBV6-5 and TRBJ1-1; D is uncertain. Germline V gene data show CDR1 as MNHEY and CDR2 as SVGAGI. V lost 0 bases, J lost 4 bases, and 12 bases lay in between. This CDR3 comprises 15 residues. The CDR3 region has the DNA TGTGCCAGCAGTTACTCAGGGCCAATTGGCACTGAAGCTTTCTTT. Protein product: CASSYSGPIGTEAFF.

The rearrangement links TRBV20-1 to TRBJ2-1; TRBD2 matches 14 bases. Germline V gene sequence: CDR1 DFQATT, CDR2 SNEGSKA (reference sequence). This CDR3 region has 14 residues. Losses at the gene ends were 6 bases for V and 8 bases for J; bases not matched to a gene: 6. For the CDR3, the DNA is TGCAGTGCAACCGGGACTAGCGGGAGCGATGAGCAGTTCTTC. This translates into CSATGTSGSDEQFF.

This clonotype has at least ten counts. The rearrangement joins TRBV20-1 to TRBJ2-7; D may correspond to TRBD1 or TRBD2 (5 bases each). The germline V and J ends were trimmed by 3 bases and 4 bases, with 13 bases remaining between them. Looked up from germline, CDR1 is DFQATT and CDR2 is SNEGSKA (reference sequence). This CDR3 has 13 residues. DNA for the CDR3: TGCAGTGCTAGGGGGGAAATCCAGTACGAGCAGTACTTC. This codes for CSARGEIQYEQYF.

In this sample, this clonotype turned up many times. The V gene is TRBV11-2, the J gene TRBJ1-2; no clear D gene. Germline CDR1 SGHAT, CDR2 FQNNGV. V dropped 1 base and J dropped 0 bases, with 12 bases sitting between them. This CDR3 comprises 16 residues. CDR3 in amino acids: CASSLGLAATNYGYTF. The CDR3 DNA is TGTGCCAGCAGCTTAGGCTTGGCAGCGACTAACTATGGCTACACCTTC.

This clonotype was picked up a small number of times. The chain couples TRBV20-1 to TRBJ2-7; 8 nucleotides match TRBD2. V gave up 6 bases and J gave up 9 bases; unmatched junction bases: 13. Germline loops: CDR1 DFQATT, CDR2 SNEGSKA (reference sequence). The CDR3 totals 13 residues. Here the CDR3 DNA reads TGCAGTGCCCAGCTAGCGGGTGAGGTCGGGCAGTACTTC. Its protein product is CSAQLAGEVGQYF.